This is a list of T cell receptor beta chains from one sample in a study of T cells in localized non-small cell lung cancer. This table comes from immunoSEQ multiplex PCR, and its TCRdb copy is limited to in-frame clones, with some not included. Of roughly 13,000 clones detected, over 65% appear once; the ten largest clones hold under 30%. Material: peripheral blood, obtained before any cancer treatment. Every receptor here comes from a male donor older than 55 with stage I squamous cell lung carcinoma. Each CDR3 is given with its conserved first and last residue. A D gene is named only where the DNA matches it firmly. Part of the rows lack a size; the others show once, few, many or a class for expanded clones.

DNA: TGTGCCAGCAGCGGGACCGGGACTAGCGGGAGCTACGAGCAGTACTTC; CDR3: CASSGTGTSGSYEQYF; V: TRBV5-6; J: TRBJ2-7; D: TRBD2; size: -
DNA: TGTGCCAGCAGTTATCAAAGACTAGCGGGAACGGGGACCCAGTACTTC; CDR3: CASSYQRLAGTGTQYF; V: TRBV6-5; J: TRBJ2-5; D: TRBD2; size: -
DNA: TGTGCCAGCAGCTTAAGCTCCGGAAACACCATATATTTT; CDR3: CASSLSSGNTIYF; V: TRBV7-9; J: TRBJ1-3; D: -; size: -
DNA: TGTGCCAGCAGCCCCAGGCAGATCGGTGGCTACACCTTC; CDR3: CASSPRQIGGYTF; V: TRBV5-6; J: TRBJ1-2; D: -; size: -
DNA: TGTGCCAGCAGCCCGACTAGTGAAGAGACCCAGTACTTC; CDR3: CASSPTSEETQYF; V: TRBV7-9; J: TRBJ2-5; D: -; size: -
DNA: TGTGCCTGGGACAGAATGAACACTGAAGCTTTCTTT; CDR3: CAWDRMNTEAFF; V: TRBV30; J: TRBJ1-1; D: -; size: few
DNA: TGTGCCAGCCGGCGGGAGAGCTCCTACAATGAGCAGTTCTTC; CDR3: CASRRESSYNEQFF; V: TRBV2; J: TRBJ2-1; D: TRBD2; size: -
DNA: TGCGCCAGCAGCCACGCCCAGGGACAGGGCTACAATGAGCAGTTCTTC; CDR3: CASSHAQGQGYNEQFF; V: TRBV5-1; J: TRBJ2-1; D: TRBD1; size: -
DNA: TGTGCCAGCAGCTTAGGGTCGGGAATCGACTATGGCTACACCTTC; CDR3: CASSLGSGIDYGYTF; V: TRBV7-9; J: TRBJ1-2; D: -; size: -
DNA: TGTGCCAGCAGCGGAGCGGTCAACGTACAAACCGGGGAGCTGTTTTTT; CDR3: CASSGAVNVQTGELFF; V: TRBV9; J: TRBJ2-2; D: -; size: -
DNA: TGTGCCAGCAGCCTGGGAAACAGGGCTGGCGAGCAGTACTTC; CDR3: CASSLGNRAGEQYF; V: TRBV6-5; J: TRBJ2-7; D: -; size: -
DNA: TGTGCCAGCAGTGGACAGTCGAGCTCCTACGAGCAGTACTTC; CDR3: CASSGQSSSYEQYF; V: TRBV6-1; J: TRBJ2-7; D: -; size: -
DNA: TGTGCCAGCAGCCGGTGGGGGGAGTCGAGCTCCTACGAGCAGTACTTC; CDR3: CASSRWGESSSYEQYF; V: TRBV4-2; J: TRBJ2-7; D: -; size: -
DNA: TGTGCCAGCAGTAGGCCCATACAGGGGTCACAGGAGACCCAGTACTTC; CDR3: CASSRPIQGSQETQYF; V: TRBV28; J: TRBJ2-5; D: TRBD1; size: -
DNA: TGTGCCAGTAAACCATCCGTAGAGAACACTGAAGCTTTCTTT; CDR3: CASKPSVENTEAFF; V: TRBV7-9; J: TRBJ1-1; D: -; size: -
DNA: TGTGCCAGCAGCTCTGCGCAGGGGGCCGGCACTGAAGCTTTCTTT; CDR3: CASSSAQGAGTEAFF; V: TRBV9; J: TRBJ1-1; D: TRBD1; size: -
DNA: TGTGCCAGTAGTATTTTTGGGTTGGGCAACACCGGGGAGCTGTTTTTT; CDR3: CASSIFGLGNTGELFF; V: TRBV19; J: TRBJ2-2; D: -; size: -
DNA: TGCGCCAGCAGCTACCGGGGCCTCGGTCGCACGCATACGCAGTATTTT; CDR3: CASSYRGLGRTHTQYF; V: TRBV5-1; J: TRBJ2-3; D: -; size: -
DNA: TGTGCCAGCAGTTTGCGGTCGAGGTCTAGCGGGAGGGCCAGAGATACGCAGTATTTT; CDR3: CASSLRSRSSGRARDTQYF; V: TRBV27; J: TRBJ2-3; D: TRBD2; size: -
DNA: TGTGCCAGCAGTTTGGACAGGGGAACGAGCAATCAGCCCCAGCATTTT; CDR3: CASSLDRGTSNQPQHF; V: TRBV2; J: TRBJ1-5; D: TRBD1; size: -
DNA: TGTGCCAGCAGCCCGTATCAGGGGGCGGTTAACACTGAAGCTTTCTTT; CDR3: CASSPYQGAVNTEAFF; V: TRBV5-4; J: TRBJ1-1; D: TRBD1; size: once
DNA: TGTGCCAGCAGCTTAAGCGGACAGCCAATCTCTGGAAACACCATATATTTT; CDR3: CASSLSGQPISGNTIYF; V: TRBV11-2; J: TRBJ1-3; D: -; size: -
DNA: TGTGCCAGCAGTGAAGAGGCAGGTCCAGACTATGGCTACACCTTC; CDR3: CASSEEAGPDYGYTF; V: TRBV6-1; J: TRBJ1-2; D: -; size: -
DNA: TGTGCCAGCGGGACTTCCGTCGAGACCCAGTACTTC; CDR3: CASGTSVETQYF; V: TRBV2; J: TRBJ2-5; D: -; size: few
DNA: TGCAGCGTTGAACTGGGGGGAGGTGAAGCTTTCTTT; CDR3: CSVELGGGEAFF; V: TRBV29-1; J: TRBJ1-1; D: -; size: -
DNA: TGCAGCGTTGGAAGGGGCCTTGGGGAGCTGTTTTTT; CDR3: CSVGRGLGELFF; V: TRBV29-1; J: TRBJ2-2; D: -; size: -
DNA: TGTGCCTGGAGTGTTGGACAGGGGGCAAGGTCACCCCTCCACTTT; CDR3: CAWSVGQGARSPLHF; V: TRBV30; J: TRBJ1-6; D: TRBD1; size: -
DNA: TGTGCCAGCAGTTTAAGCAGCAATCAGCCCCAGCATTTT; CDR3: CASSLSSNQPQHF; V: TRBV28; J: TRBJ1-5; D: -; size: -
DNA: TGTGCCTGGAAAGGATCAGGCCGGGCAAGCCCCCTTCAAGAGACCCAGTACTTC; CDR3: CAWKGSGRASPLQETQYF; V: TRBV30; J: TRBJ2-5; D: -; size: -
DNA: TGTGCCAGCAGTGGCGACAGGGGAGTTGGGCAGTACTTC; CDR3: CASSGDRGVGQYF; V: TRBV2; J: TRBJ2-7; D: TRBD1; size: once
DNA: TGTGCCAGCAGCGCGGGACTAGCGATGGGCTATACATCCAATGAGCAGTTCTTC; CDR3: CASSAGLAMGYTSNEQFF; V: TRBV11-3; J: TRBJ2-1; D: TRBD2; size: -
DNA: TGCGCCAGCAGCCCAAGGCGGGGGGATACCTACAATGAGCAGTTCTTC; CDR3: CASSPRRGDTYNEQFF; V: TRBV4-1; J: TRBJ2-1; D: TRBD2; size: -
DNA: TGTGCCAGCAGTGACCGGGCCTTTATCTTC; CDR3: CASSDRAFIF; V: TRBV2; J: TRBJ2-7; D: -; size: once
DNA: TGTGCCAGCAGCTTCGGGACTAGCGGGAGCACAGATACGCAGTATTTT; CDR3: CASSFGTSGSTDTQYF; V: TRBV11-2; J: TRBJ2-3; D: TRBD2; size: -
DNA: TGTGCCAGCAGCTGGGACAGGGCGGATGGCTACACCTTC; CDR3: CASSWDRADGYTF; V: TRBV5-4; J: TRBJ1-2; D: TRBD1; size: -
DNA: TGTGCCAGCAGCTTTTCCTCGTTGGATTACTTC; CDR3: CASSFSSLDYF; V: TRBV7-3; J: TRBJ2-7; D: -; size: few
DNA: TGCGCCAGCAGCTCTTTCAAGGGGGGTGAAGCGGCTTTCTTT; CDR3: CASSSFKGGEAAFF; V: TRBV5-1; J: TRBJ1-1; D: -; size: -
DNA: TGTGCCAGCAGTGAAGGGGTTGCAACTAATGAAAAACTGTTTTTT; CDR3: CASSEGVATNEKLFF; V: TRBV6-1; J: TRBJ1-4; D: -; size: -
DNA: TGTGCCAGCAGCTTAAACTCCGGGACGGTGAACACTGAAGCTTTCTTT; CDR3: CASSLNSGTVNTEAFF; V: TRBV7-2; J: TRBJ1-1; D: -; size: -
DNA: TGCGCCAGCAGCCAAGGACAGCTTAGCACAGATACGCAGTATTTT; CDR3: CASSQGQLSTDTQYF; V: TRBV4-1; J: TRBJ2-3; D: -; size: -
DNA: TGTGCCACCCAGTTCTCTAAGGGACAGGGATACTACGAGCAGTACTTC; CDR3: CATQFSKGQGYYEQYF; V: TRBV2; J: TRBJ2-7; D: TRBD1; size: -
DNA: TGTGCTAGTGGGGGGACTAGCGGGAGGGCCTACGAGCAGTACTTC; CDR3: CASGGTSGRAYEQYF; V: TRBV12-5; J: TRBJ2-7; D: TRBD2; size: -
DNA: TGTGCCAGCAGCTACGGGACTAGCGGGACTAGCACAGATACGCAGTATTTT; CDR3: CASSYGTSGTSTDTQYF; V: TRBV7-9; J: TRBJ2-3; D: TRBD2; size: -
DNA: TGTGCCAGCAGTGATATACAGGATAATTCACCCCTCCACTTT; CDR3: CASSDIQDNSPLHF; V: TRBV6-1; J: TRBJ1-6; D: -; size: once
DNA: TGTGCCAGCGGCCCAAGAAGTTCCTCCTACGAGCAGTACTTC; CDR3: CASGPRSSSYEQYF; V: TRBV7-9; J: TRBJ2-7; D: -; size: -
DNA: TGTGCCAGCAGCGCCCCAGGGGGCGGTGGAAACACCATATATTTT; CDR3: CASSAPGGGGNTIYF; V: TRBV2; J: TRBJ1-3; D: TRBD1; size: few
DNA: TGCGCCAGCAGCCAAGGTAGACTAGCGGGACTCTACGAGCAGTACTTC; CDR3: CASSQGRLAGLYEQYF; V: TRBV4-1; J: TRBJ2-7; D: TRBD2; size: few
DNA: TGTGCCAGCAGTGGGACGGGGTCGTACACTGAAGCTTTCTTT; CDR3: CASSGTGSYTEAFF; V: TRBV2; J: TRBJ1-1; D: -; size: -
DNA: TGTGCCAGCAGCGTAGGGACAGTTCAACCCCGGCAGCCCCAGCATTTT; CDR3: CASSVGTVQPRQPQHF; V: TRBV9; J: TRBJ1-5; D: -; size: -
DNA: TGTGCCATCACGTCAGGGTTTGCTGGAAACACCATATATTTT; CDR3: CAITSGFAGNTIYF; V: TRBV10-3; J: TRBJ1-3; D: -; size: -
DNA: TGTGCCAGCAGCGCCGGGGACGGTAGCAATCAGCCCCAGCATTTT; CDR3: CASSAGDGSNQPQHF; V: TRBV9; J: TRBJ1-5; D: -; size: once
DNA: TGTGCCAGCAGTGTCGGGACAGGGGTTGCGGGGGAGACCCAGTACTTC; CDR3: CASSVGTGVAGETQYF; V: TRBV2; J: TRBJ2-5; D: TRBD1; size: -
DNA: TGTGCCAGCAGCGACGGACTCGTTCAGGTACAGTACTTC; CDR3: CASSDGLVQVQYF; V: TRBV7-2; J: TRBJ2-7; D: -; size: -
DNA: TGTGCCAGCAGCAAACACACCTATCGGACAAGAGGAATCTACGAGCAGTACTTC; CDR3: CASSKHTYRTRGIYEQYF; V: TRBV21-1; J: TRBJ2-7; D: -; size: -
DNA: TGTGCCAGCAGTAGACCACGGGACACCCTCTCCTACGAGCAGTACTTC; CDR3: CASSRPRDTLSYEQYF; V: TRBV2; J: TRBJ2-7; D: -; size: few
DNA: TGCAGTGCTAGTGAGGGGCCACGAGCTTTCTTT; CDR3: CSASEGPRAFF; V: TRBV20-1; J: TRBJ1-1; D: -; size: -
DNA: TGTGCCAGCAGCCCGCGGCCTATTTACAATGAGCAGTTCTTC; CDR3: CASSPRPIYNEQFF; V: TRBV7-2; J: TRBJ2-1; D: -; size: few
DNA: TGTGCCAGCAGGTGGGGGTTCCAAGACGCTTTCTTT; CDR3: CASRWGFQDAFF; V: TRBV28; J: TRBJ1-1; D: -; size: -
DNA: TGTGCCAGCAGTCCGACTTATTACAATGAGCAGTTCTTC; CDR3: CASSPTYYNEQFF; V: TRBV7-2; J: TRBJ2-1; D: -; size: -